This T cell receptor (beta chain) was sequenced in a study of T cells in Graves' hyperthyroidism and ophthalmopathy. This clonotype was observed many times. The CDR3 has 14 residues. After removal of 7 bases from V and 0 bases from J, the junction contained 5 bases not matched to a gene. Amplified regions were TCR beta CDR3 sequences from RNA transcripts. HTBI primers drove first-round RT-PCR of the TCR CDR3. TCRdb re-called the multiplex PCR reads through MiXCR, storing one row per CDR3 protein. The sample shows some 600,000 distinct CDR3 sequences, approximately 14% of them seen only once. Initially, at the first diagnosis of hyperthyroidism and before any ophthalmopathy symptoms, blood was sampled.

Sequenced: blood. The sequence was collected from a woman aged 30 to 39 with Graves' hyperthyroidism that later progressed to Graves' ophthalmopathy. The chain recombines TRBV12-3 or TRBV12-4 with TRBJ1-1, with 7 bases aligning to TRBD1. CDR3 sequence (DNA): TGTGCCAGCACCATTACAGGGGTGAACACTGAAGCTTTCTTT. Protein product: CASTITGVNTEAFF.